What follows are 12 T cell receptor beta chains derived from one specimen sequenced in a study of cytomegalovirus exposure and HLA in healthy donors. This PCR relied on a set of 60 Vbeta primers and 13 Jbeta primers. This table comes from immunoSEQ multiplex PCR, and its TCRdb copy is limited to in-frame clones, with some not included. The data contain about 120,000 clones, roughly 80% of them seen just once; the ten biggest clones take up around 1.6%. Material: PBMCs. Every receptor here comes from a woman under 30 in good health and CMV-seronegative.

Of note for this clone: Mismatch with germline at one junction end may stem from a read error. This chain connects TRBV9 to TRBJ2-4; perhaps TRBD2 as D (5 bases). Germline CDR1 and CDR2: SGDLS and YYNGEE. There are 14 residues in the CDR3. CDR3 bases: TGTGCCAGCACCCGGGAAGGGCCCCTAAACAGTCAGTACTTC. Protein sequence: CASTREGPLNSQYF.

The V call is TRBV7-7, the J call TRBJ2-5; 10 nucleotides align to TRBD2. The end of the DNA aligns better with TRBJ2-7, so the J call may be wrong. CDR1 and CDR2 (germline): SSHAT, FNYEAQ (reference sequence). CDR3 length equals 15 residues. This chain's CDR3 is CASSQQGLAVYEQYF. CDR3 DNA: TGTGCCAGCAGCCAACAAGGACTAGCGGTCTACGAGCAGTACTTC.

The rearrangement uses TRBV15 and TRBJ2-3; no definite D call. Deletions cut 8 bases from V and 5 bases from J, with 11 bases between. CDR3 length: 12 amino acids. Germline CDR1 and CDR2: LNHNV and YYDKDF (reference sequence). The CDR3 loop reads CATERPGDTQYF. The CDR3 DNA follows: TGTGCCACCGAGAGGCCCGGAGATACGCAGTATTTT. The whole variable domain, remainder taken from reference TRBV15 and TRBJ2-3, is DAMVIQNPRYQVTQFGKPVTLSCSQTLNHNVMYWYQQKSSQAPKLLFHYYDKDFNNEADTPDNFQSRRPNTSFCFLDIRSPGLGDTAMYLCATERPGDTQYFGPGTRLTVL.

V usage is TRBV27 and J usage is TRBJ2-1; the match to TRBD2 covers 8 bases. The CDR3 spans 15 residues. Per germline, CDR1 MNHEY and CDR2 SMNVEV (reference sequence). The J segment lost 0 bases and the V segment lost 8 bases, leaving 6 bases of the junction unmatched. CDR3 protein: CASRQRGLSYNEQFF. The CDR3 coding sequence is TGTGCCAGCCGGCAGCGGGGGCTCTCCTACAATGAGCAGTTCTTC.

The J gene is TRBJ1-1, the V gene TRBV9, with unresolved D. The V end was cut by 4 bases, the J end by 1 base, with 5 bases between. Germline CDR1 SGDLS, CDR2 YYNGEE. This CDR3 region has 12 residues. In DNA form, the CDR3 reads TGTGCCAGCAGCATCCAGAACACTGAAGCTTTCTTT. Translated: CASSIQNTEAFF.

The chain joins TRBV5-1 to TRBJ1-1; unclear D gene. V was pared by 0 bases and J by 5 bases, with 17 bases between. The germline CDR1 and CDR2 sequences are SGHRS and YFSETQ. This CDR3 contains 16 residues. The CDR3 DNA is TGCGCCAGCAGCTTGGATTTGGGAGAACTGATAACTGAAGCTTTCTTT. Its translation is CASSLDLGELITEAFF.

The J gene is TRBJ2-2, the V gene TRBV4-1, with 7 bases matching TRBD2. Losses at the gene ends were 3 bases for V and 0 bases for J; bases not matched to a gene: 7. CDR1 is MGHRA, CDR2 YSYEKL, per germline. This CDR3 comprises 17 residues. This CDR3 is CASSQHRDYSNTGELFF. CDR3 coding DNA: TGCGCCAGCAGCCAGCACCGGGACTACTCGAACACCGGGGAGCTGTTTTTT.

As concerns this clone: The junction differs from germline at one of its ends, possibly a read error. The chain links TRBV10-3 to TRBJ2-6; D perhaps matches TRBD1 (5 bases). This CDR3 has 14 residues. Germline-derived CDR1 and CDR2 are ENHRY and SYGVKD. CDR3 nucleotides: TGTGCCATCAGTGAGTCGAATGGGGCCAACGGCCTGACTTTC. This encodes CAISESNGANGLTF.

CDR3: CATSREPSGQGVDAFF. The CDR3 DNA follows: TGTGCCACCAGCAGAGAGCCCTCTGGACAGGGGGTGGATGCTTTCTTT. V gene TRBV15 combines with J gene TRBJ1-1, with TRBD1 matching 10 bases. CDR3 size: 16 residues. CDR1 and CDR2 from the germline V gene are LNHNV and YYDKDF (reference sequence). The ends lost 0 bases at V and 11 bases at J; junction bases unmatched: 12.

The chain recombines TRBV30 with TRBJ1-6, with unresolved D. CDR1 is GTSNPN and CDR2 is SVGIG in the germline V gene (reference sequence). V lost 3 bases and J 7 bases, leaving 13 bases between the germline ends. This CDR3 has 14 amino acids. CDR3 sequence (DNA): TGTGCCTGGAGGAGGGATCCAGCCAATTCACCCCTCCACTTT. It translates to CAWRRDPANSPLHF.

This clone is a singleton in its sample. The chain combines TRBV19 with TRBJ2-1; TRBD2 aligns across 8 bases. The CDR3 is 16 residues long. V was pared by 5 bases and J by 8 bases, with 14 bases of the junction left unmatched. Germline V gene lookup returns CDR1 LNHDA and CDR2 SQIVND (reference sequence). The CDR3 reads CASSARLAPGLDEQFF. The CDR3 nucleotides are TGTGCCAGTAGTGCCCGACTAGCGCCAGGACTGGATGAGCAGTTCTTC.

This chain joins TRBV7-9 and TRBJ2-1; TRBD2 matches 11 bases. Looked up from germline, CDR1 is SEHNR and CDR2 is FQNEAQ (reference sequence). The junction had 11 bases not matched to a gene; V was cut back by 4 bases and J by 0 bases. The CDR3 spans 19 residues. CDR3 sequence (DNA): TGTGCCAGCAGCTCTACCGGGACTAGCGGTCCCAGCTCCTACAATGAGCAGTTCTTC. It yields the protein CASSSTGTSGPSSYNEQFF.